This T cell receptor beta chain was obtained from a study of blood T cell repertoires in COVID-19. Study as a whole: Samples of COVID-19 (acute and convalescent) were obtained from the United States, Italy and Spain. T cells, B-cell-depleted T cells, or PBMCs provided the cDNA or gDNA that served as material.

In the authors' methods: Amplifying reference gene primers gave estimates of nucleated cell counts. The method was immunoSEQ multiplex PCR; TCRdb's version includes in-frame clones alone and lacks a portion of them. D and trimming come from the DNA, and the V and J calls and clone size come from that table. The sample includes some 260,000 clones, roughly 90% of them seen just once. The CDR3 consists of 12 residues. Between the trimmed V and J ends, which lost 6 bases and 12 bases, there was a span of 16 bases. The chain recombines TRBV12-3 or TRBV12-4 with TRBJ2-3; D is undetermined. The receptor comes from a woman aged 25-40 years with acute or convalescent COVID-19. Sequencing was performed on peripheral blood. The CDR3 nucleotides are TGTGCCAGCAGCCTGACCGAACGCGGACAGTATTTT. Protein sequence: CASSLTERGQYF.